These 21 T cell receptor beta chains were sequenced from one sample in a study of T cell changes during pregnancy in multiple sclerosis (dated by TCRdb to between 2018 and 2020). The library was produced with the immunoSEQ multiplex PCR assay. TCRdb limited this immuneACCESS table to in-frame rearrangements with V and J called. A share of clones is missing; checked studies link under half to unresolved V genes, and the rest is unexplained. Here the sample has about 70,000 clones; about nine tenths occur a single time. Of the sample, about 2.3% falls within the top ten clones. The source was peripheral blood, collected in the first trimester of pregnancy. These receptors originate from a female donor with multiple sclerosis, enrolled in a pregnancy study.

The V and J genes are TRBV27 and TRBJ1-5, with a tentative D call TRBD1 (6 bases). This CDR3 has 15 residues. The germline gives CDR1 MNHEY, CDR2 SMNVEV (reference sequence). Trimming stripped 6 bases from V and 4 bases from J, with 16 bases between. The CDR3 region is CASRAETGINQPQHF. The CDR3 DNA follows: TGTGCCAGCAGAGCCGAGACAGGTATAAATCAGCCCCAGCATTTT.

The chain joins TRBV19 to TRBJ1-5; D is undetermined. The CDR3 loop spans 11 amino acids. In germline, CDR1 is LNHDA, CDR2 SQIVND (reference sequence). V lost 4 bases and J lost 9, with 7 bases in between. CDR3: CASSTGGPQHF. As DNA, the CDR3 is TGTGCCAGTAGTACGGGAGGGCCCCAGCATTTT. Together with reference TRBV19 and TRBJ1-5, the CDR3 gives the full variable domain: DGGITQSPKYLFRKEGQNVTLSCEQNLNHDAMYWYRQDPGQGLRLIYYSQIVNDFQKGDIAEGYSVSREKKESFPLTVTSAQKNPTAFYLCASSTGGPQHFGDGTRLSIL.

Turning to this clone: One end of the junction fails to match germline, which may point to a read error. The CDR3 DNA is TGCGCCAGCAGATTGGTTGGGACAGGGGGCTGGAATGAGCAGTTCTTC. Translation gives CASRLVGTGGWNEQFF. The chain combines TRBV5-1 with TRBJ2-1, with 12 bases identical to TRBD1. The CDR3 length is 16 residues. The germline V gene has CDR1 SGHRS and CDR2 YFSETQ.

This clone was seen a single time. This rearrangement joins TRBV6-5 to TRBJ1-4; 8 bases align to TRBD1. The V segment lost 2 bases and the J segment 7 bases; nucleotides outside the gene matches: 9. This CDR3 is 16 amino acids long. In germline, CDR1 is MNHEY, CDR2 SVGAGI. CDR3 loop: CASSYGDRSVSEKLFF. CDR3 coding DNA: TGTGCCAGCAGTTACGGGGACAGGTCGGTTAGTGAAAAACTGTTTTTT.

This clone was counted ten times or more. The chain carries TRBV30 and TRBJ1-3, with a tentative D call TRBD1 (6 bases). Germline V gives CDR1 GTSNPN, CDR2 SVGIG (reference sequence). This CDR3 comprises 12 residues. Trimming took 5 bases from V and 1 from J, leaving 6 bases between them. The CDR3 loop is CAWGQSGNTIYF. The CDR3 DNA is TGTGCCTGGGGACAGTCTGGAAACACCATATATTTT.

V is TRBV19 and J is TRBJ1-1; 11 bases are a match to TRBD1. The J segment lost 6 bases and the V segment lost 6 bases, leaving 6 bases of the junction unmatched. From germline, CDR1 is LNHDA and CDR2 SQIVND (reference sequence). CDR3 length: 14 residues. CDR3 DNA: TGTGCCAGTAGGAGGACAGGGGGCGCGGCTGAAGCTTTCTTT. Amino acids: CASRRTGGAAEAFF.

The V and J genes are TRBV7-3 and TRBJ1-5, with 8 bases identical to TRBD1. This CDR3 contains 18 residues. Unmatched junction bases numbered 15, after V lost 3 bases and J lost 5 bases. Per germline, CDR1 SGHTA and CDR2 FQGTGA. The CDR3 here is CASSFRDRTGRGDQPQHF. The CDR3 DNA reads as TGTGCCAGCAGCTTCCGCGACCGGACAGGGAGAGGGGATCAGCCCCAGCATTTT. Filled out from reference TRBV7-3 and TRBJ1-5, the complete variable domain reads GAGVSQTPSNKVTEKGKYVELRCDPISGHTALYWYRQSLGQGPEFLIYFQGTGAADDSGLPNDRFFAVRPEGSVSTLKIQRTERGDSAVYLCASSFRDRTGRGDQPQHFGDGTRLSIL.

The chain couples TRBV5-5 to TRBJ1-1; D uncertain. Germline CDR1 reads SGHKS; CDR2 reads YYEKEE (reference sequence). CDR3 length: 12 residues. Deletions cut 0 bases from V and 10 bases from J, with 10 bases between. CDR3 protein: CASSLARYGAFF. CDR3 DNA: TGTGCCAGCAGCTTGGCTAGGTACGGAGCTTTCTTT.

The J gene is TRBJ2-6, the V gene TRBV4-1, with D perhaps TRBD1 (6 bases). The CDR3 length is 17 residues. Germline CDR1 reads MGHRA; CDR2 reads YSYEKL. V was shortened by 4 bases and J by 0 bases, with 13 bases between the two germline ends. The CDR3 sequence: CASSLRDMSSGANVLTF. Here the CDR3 DNA reads TGCGCCAGCAGCCTACGGGACATGAGCTCTGGGGCCAACGTCCTGACTTTC.

This sequence joins TRBV19 and TRBJ1-5; D uncertain. The germline V gene has CDR1 LNHDA and CDR2 SQIVND (reference sequence). The germline V and J ends were trimmed by 6 bases and 3 bases, with 12 bases remaining between them. This CDR3 region has 14 residues. The CDR3 reads CASRPTGPNQPQHF. CDR3 DNA: TGTGCCAGTAGACCGACGGGTCCCAATCAGCCCCAGCATTTT.

This clone was detected only once. The CDR3 here is CASSLSGSIADTQYF. In nucleotides, the CDR3 is TGTGCCAGCAGCTTGTCCGGGAGTATCGCAGATACGCAGTATTTT. The gene calls are TRBV7-3 and TRBJ2-3; maybe TRBD2 (6 bases). Between the trimmed V and J ends, which lost 3 bases and 4 bases, there was a span of 14 bases. The germline gives CDR1 SGHTA, CDR2 FQGTGA. The CDR3 runs 15 residues.

The V gene is TRBV11-3, the J gene TRBJ1-1; no reliable D call. The CDR3 is 14 residues long. The V end lost 5 bases, the J end lost 1 base, and 11 bases lay between the germline ends. CDR1 and CDR2 from the germline V gene are SGHNT and YENEEA. CDR3 sequence: CASSPSAANTEAFF. Here the CDR3 DNA reads TGTGCCAGCAGCCCCTCGGCGGCGAACACTGAAGCTTTCTTT.

The chain carries TRBV6-1 and TRBJ1-5, with unresolved D. Trimming took 1 base from V and 5 from J, leaving 9 bases between them. Germline V gives CDR1 MNHNS, CDR2 SASEGT. The CDR3 runs to 14 residues. The CDR3: CASSEGGNDQPQHF. DNA for the CDR3: TGTGCCAGCAGTGAAGGAGGGAACGATCAGCCCCAGCATTTT.

The genes are TRBV19 and TRBJ2-7, with D possibly matching TRBD1 (6 bases). From germline, CDR1 is LNHDA and CDR2 SQIVND (reference sequence). The CDR3 totals 13 residues. V shed 7 bases and J shed 5 bases, with 15 bases lying between them. CDR3 DNA: TGTGCCAGTATTGCAGGGGAAACCCACGAGCAGTACTTC. It codes for CASIAGETHEQYF.

V usage is TRBV5-1 and J usage is TRBJ2-3; 14 nucleotides match TRBD2. The V segment lost 2 bases and the J segment 2 bases; nucleotides outside the gene matches: 7. The CDR3 is 18 amino acids. Germline CDR1 SGHRS, CDR2 YFSETQ. CDR3 bases: TGCGCCAGCAGCTTTTCCGGGACTAGCGGGGGATTCACAGATACGCAGTATTTT. This codes for CASSFSGTSGGFTDTQYF.

The chain combines TRBV5-5 with TRBJ2-7, with TRBD2 matching 14 bases. Germline values: CDR1 SGHKS, CDR2 YYEKEE (reference sequence). This CDR3 region has 17 residues. The J segment lost 3 bases and the V segment lost 4 bases, leaving 9 bases of the junction unmatched. CDR3 coding DNA: TGTGCCAGCAGCCCGTCGGGGGGGACTAGCGGGAGCTACGAGCAGTACTTC. Translating it yields CASSPSGGTSGSYEQYF.

About this clone itself: The sample carries other DNA sequences with the same CDR3. The chain recombines TRBV7-3 with TRBJ2-5; 12 positions agree with TRBD2. The J segment lost 4 bases and the V segment lost 3 bases, leaving 3 bases of the junction unmatched. Germline CDR1 and CDR2: SGHTA and FQGTGA. This CDR3 has 15 amino acids. The CDR3, as DNA: TGTGCCAGCAGCTTGACTAGCGGGAGTGGAGAGACCCAGTACTTC. This sequence encodes CASSLTSGSGETQYF.

The J gene is TRBJ2-7, the V gene TRBV10-3; 10 bases line up with TRBD2. V lost 5 bases to trimming and J lost 5 bases; unmatched junction nucleotides: 9. The germline V gene encodes CDR1 ENHRY and CDR2 SYGVKD. The CDR3 sequence is 15 residues long. In DNA, the CDR3 is TGTGCCATCAGTAAAGGTAGCGGGGGGCTCGACGAGCAGTACTTC. Its protein product is CAISKGSGGLDEQYF.

The rearrangement uses TRBV5-1 and TRBJ2-3; unclear D gene. This CDR3 spans 16 amino acids. Germline V CDR1 and CDR2: SGHRS, YFSETQ. Trimming took 0 bases from V and 0 from J, leaving 11 bases between them. In DNA, the CDR3 is TGCGCCAGCAGCTTGGTAGGTACAGACAGCACAGATACGCAGTATTTT. Its protein product is CASSLVGTDSTDTQYF.

The chain uses TRBV10-3 and TRBJ2-1, with 8 bases matching TRBD2. The CDR3 consists of 16 residues. Germline trimming cut 3 bases from V and 7 bases from J; bases unmatched to any gene: 11. Looked up from germline, CDR1 is ENHRY and CDR2 is SYGVKD. CDR3 protein: CAISDLTSAGANEQFF. CDR3 coding DNA: TGTGCCATCAGTGATCTGACTAGCGCGGGGGCGAATGAGCAGTTCTTC.

V gene TRBV6-1 combines with J gene TRBJ1-1; the match to TRBD1 covers 10 bases. In germline, CDR1 is MNHNS, CDR2 SASEGT. The CDR3 runs to 13 residues. The V segment lost 5 bases and the J segment 4 bases; nucleotides outside the gene matches: 1. The CDR3 sequence: CASSWDRGTEAFF. DNA for the CDR3: TGTGCCAGCAGTTGGGACAGGGGCACTGAAGCTTTCTTT.